The rows below give T cell receptor beta chains drawn from one sample of a study of T-cell reconstitution after alpha-beta-depleted transplantation in children. MiXCR, run by TCRdb on the PCR reads, gives a single entry per CDR3 protein. The data show around 400,000 distinct CDR3 sequences, about a fifth seen once. Sample: PBMCs from the stem cell graft donor, taken from the stem cell graft. Every receptor here comes from a human donor who donated a stem cell graft to a child with acute myeloid leukemia. Both conserved end residues are part of each CDR3. D genes are given only for firm matches. Not every row has a clone size; where given, it reads once, few, many or a size class.

CDR3 | DNA | J | V | size | D
CASSPSAGGRSYEQYF | TGTGCCAGCAGCCCCAGCGCGGGCGGACGGAGCTACGAGCAGTACTTC | TRBJ2-7 | TRBV21-1 | . | .
CASSFGTGIFGANEKLFF | TGTGCCAGCAGTTTCGGGACAGGGATTTTCGGTGCTAATGAAAAACTGTTTTTT | TRBJ1-4 | TRBV12-3/TRBV12-4 | few | TRBD1
CSARSRELRYEQYF | TGCAGTGCTAGATCGCGGGAGTTACGCTACGAGCAGTACTTC | TRBJ2-7 | TRBV20-1 | few | TRBD2
CASSFHLAGAYNEQFF | TGTGCCAGCAGCTTTCATCTAGCGGGAGCCTACAATGAGCAGTTCTTC | TRBJ2-1 | TRBV13 | . | TRBD2
CATKTRDNEKLFF | TGTGCCACCAAGACACGTGATAATGAAAAACTGTTTTTT | TRBJ1-4 | TRBV10-3 | . | .
CAISDYRDTYGYTF | TGTGCCATCAGTGATTACAGGGACACCTATGGCTACACCTTC | TRBJ1-2 | TRBV10-3 | . | .
CASSLASGSYEQYF | TGTGCCAGCAGTTTAGCTAGCGGGAGTTACGAGCAGTACTTC | TRBJ2-7 | TRBV27 | many | TRBD2
CASRPGVSFSETQYF | TGTGCCAGCAGACCAGGGGTTAGTTTCTCGGAGACCCAGTACTTC | TRBJ2-5 | TRBV12-3/TRBV12-4 | . | .
CASSLTGQTVGTGELFF | TGTGCCAGCAGCTTAACCGGTCAGACGGTGGGCACCGGGGAGCTGTTTTTT | TRBJ2-2 | TRBV7-3 | . | .
CASSAGLALETQYF | TGTGCCAGCAGCGCGGGACTAGCGTTAGAGACCCAGTACTTC | TRBJ2-5 | TRBV5-6 | few | TRBD2
CASSLRGQGGTEAFF | TGTGCCAGCAGTTTAAGGGGACAGGGGGGGACTGAAGCTTTCTTT | TRBJ1-1 | TRBV12-3/TRBV12-4 | many | TRBD1
CATALVAGDGNEQFF | TGTGCCACCGCCCTGGTAGCGGGAGATGGCAATGAGCAGTTCTTC | TRBJ2-1 | TRBV15 | few | TRBD2
CATSRVRDANSYEQYF | TGTGCCACCAGCAGAGTTAGAGACGCAAACTCCTACGAGCAGTACTTC | TRBJ2-7 | TRBV15 | . | .
CASSIRQGTYNEQFF | TGTGCCAGCAGCATACGACAGGGGACTTACAATGAGCAGTTCTTC | TRBJ2-1 | TRBV7-9 | few | TRBD1
CASSQASLTGTHEQYF | TGTGCCAGCAGCCAAGCCTCCCTGACAGGGACACACGAGCAGTACTTC | TRBJ2-7 | TRBV4-2 | few | TRBD1
CASSFDGGNEQYF | TGTGCCAGCAGCTTTGATGGGGGGAACGAGCAGTACTTC | TRBJ2-7 | TRBV7-6 | few | .
CATSRDSGRGETQYF | TGTGCCACCAGCAGAGATTCGGGGAGAGGAGAGACCCAGTACTTC | TRBJ2-5 | TRBV15 | few | .
CSVERDRLNEQFF | TGCAGCGTTGAGAGGGACCGACTCAATGAGCAGTTCTTC | TRBJ2-1 | TRBV29-1 | many | .
CASSWGTGEVNTEAFF | TGTGCCAGCAGTTGGGGGACAGGGGAAGTGAACACTGAAGCTTTCTTT | TRBJ1-1 | TRBV12-3/TRBV12-4 | . | TRBD1
CSVEIPDGLYEQYF | TGCAGCGTTGAAATCCCCGACGGCCTCTACGAGCAGTACTTC | TRBJ2-7 | TRBV29-1 | many | .
CASSQETDYEQYF | TGCGCCAGCAGCCAAGAGACAGACTACGAGCAGTACTTC | TRBJ2-7 | TRBV4-1 | . | .
CASSVGGTSDEQYF | TGTGCCAGCAGCGTAGGAGGGACTAGCGACGAGCAGTACTTC | TRBJ2-7 | TRBV9 | . | TRBD2
CASTLSRGSYEQYF | TGTGCCAGCACCTTATCTAGGGGCTCCTACGAGCAGTACTTC | TRBJ2-7 | TRBV6-1 | many | .
CASSLAWLAVADTQYF | TGTGCCAGCAGCTTAGCGTGGCTAGCGGTCGCAGATACGCAGTATTTT | TRBJ2-3 | TRBV7-2 | . | TRBD2
CSASPGLAATDTQYF | TGCAGTGCTAGCCCGGGACTAGCGGCCACAGATACGCAGTATTTT | TRBJ2-3 | TRBV20-1 | many | TRBD2
CASSQGQLNYGYTF | TGCGCCAGCAGCCAGGGACAGTTAAACTATGGCTACACCTTC | TRBJ1-2 | TRBV4-1 | few | TRBD1